This TCR beta chain was found in a study of T cell changes during pregnancy in multiple sclerosis. Trimming took 6 bases from V and 5 from J, leaving 13 bases between them. This CDR3 spans 13 amino acids. The germline V gene encodes CDR1 SNHLY and CDR2 FYNNEI. The repertoire was sequenced with immunoSEQ multiplex PCR; TCRdb's copy has only in-frame clones and lacks some. The table shows roughly 120,000 clones, with about 90% occurring only once. The clonotype comes from a female donor with multiple sclerosis, enrolled in a pregnancy study. V usage is TRBV2 and J usage is TRBJ2-5; unclear D gene. This specimen was peripheral blood, taken in the third trimester of pregnancy. CDR3 sequence (DNA): TGTGCCAGCAGCTCCCAGAGGCGGGAGACCCAGTACTTC. This codes for CASSSQRRETQYF.